This T cell receptor (beta chain) stems from a study of cytomegalovirus exposure and HLA in healthy donors. 60 Vbeta and 13 Jbeta primers were used in PCR. Assay: immunoSEQ multiplex PCR; the TCRdb copy retains only in-frame clones and omits some. Of about 160,000 clones in the sample, more than 75% are singletons; the top ten hold about 0.98%. After removal of 6 bases from V and 7 bases from J, the junction contained 14 bases not matched to a gene. The CDR3 length is 15 residues. Germline loops: CDR1 MNHNS, CDR2 SASEGT. This chain links TRBV6-1 with TRBJ2-7; 8 bases line up with TRBD1. The sequence came from a girl aged 2-10 years in good health and CMV-seropositive. Sequenced input: PBMCs. The CDR3 DNA sequence: TGTGCCAGCAGATCCAGAGGACAGGGTTGGAGAGAGCAGTACTTC. This sequence encodes CASRSRGQGWREQYF.